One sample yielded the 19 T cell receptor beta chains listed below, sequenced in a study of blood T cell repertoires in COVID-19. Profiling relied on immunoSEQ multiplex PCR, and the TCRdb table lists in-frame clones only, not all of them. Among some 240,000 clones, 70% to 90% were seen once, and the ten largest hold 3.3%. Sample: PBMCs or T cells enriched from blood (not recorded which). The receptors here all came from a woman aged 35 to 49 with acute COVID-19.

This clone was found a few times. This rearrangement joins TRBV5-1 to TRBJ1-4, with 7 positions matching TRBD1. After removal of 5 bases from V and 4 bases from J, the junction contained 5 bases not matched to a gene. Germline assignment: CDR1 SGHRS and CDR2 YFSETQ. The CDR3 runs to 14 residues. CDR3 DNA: TGCGCCAGCAGGGGAAGGGGGCTTAATGAAAAACTGTTTTTT. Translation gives CASRGRGLNEKLFF.

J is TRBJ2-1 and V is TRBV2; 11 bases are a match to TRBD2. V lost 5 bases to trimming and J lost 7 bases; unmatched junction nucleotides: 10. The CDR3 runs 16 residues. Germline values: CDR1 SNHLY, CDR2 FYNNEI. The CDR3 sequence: CASSPSSGRWGNEQFF. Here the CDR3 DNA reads TGTGCCAGCAGTCCCTCTAGCGGGAGGTGGGGGAATGAGCAGTTCTTC.

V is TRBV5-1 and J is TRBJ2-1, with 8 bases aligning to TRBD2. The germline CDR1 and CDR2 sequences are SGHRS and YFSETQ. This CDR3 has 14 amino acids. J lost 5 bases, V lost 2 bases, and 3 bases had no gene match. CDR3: CASSFQTSDNEQFF. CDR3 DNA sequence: TGCGCCAGCAGCTTTCAGACTAGCGACAATGAGCAGTTCTTC. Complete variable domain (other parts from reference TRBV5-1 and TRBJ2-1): KAGVTQTPRYLIKTRGQQVTLSCSPISGHRSVSWYQQTPGQGLQFLFEYFSETQRNKGNFPGRFSGRQFSNSRSEMNVSTLELGDSALYLCASSFQTSDNEQFFGPGTRLTVL.

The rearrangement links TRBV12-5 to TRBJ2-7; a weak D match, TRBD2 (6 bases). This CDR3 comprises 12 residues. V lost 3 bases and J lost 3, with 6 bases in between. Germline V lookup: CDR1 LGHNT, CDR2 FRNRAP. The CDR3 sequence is CASGFGGYEQYF. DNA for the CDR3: TGTGCTAGTGGTTTCGGGGGCTACGAGCAGTACTTC.

CDR3 nucleotide sequence: TGTGCCAGTAGTATAAACCCCCAGGGGCTAGCGGGACAAGAGACCCAGTACTTC. It is translated as CASSINPQGLAGQETQYF. The chain joins TRBV19 to TRBJ2-5; 9 bases fit TRBD2. J was trimmed by 2 bases and V by 2 bases; bases with no gene match: 12. The CDR3 sequence is 18 residues long. Germline V lookup: CDR1 LNHDA, CDR2 SQIVND (reference sequence). Combining the CDR3 with reference TRBV19 and TRBJ2-5 gives the whole variable domain DGGITQSPKYLFRKEGQNVTLSCEQNLNHDAMYWYRQDPGQGLRLIYYSQIVNDFQKGDIAEGYSVSREKKESFPLTVTSAQKNPTAFYLCASSINPQGLAGQETQYFGPGTRLLVL.

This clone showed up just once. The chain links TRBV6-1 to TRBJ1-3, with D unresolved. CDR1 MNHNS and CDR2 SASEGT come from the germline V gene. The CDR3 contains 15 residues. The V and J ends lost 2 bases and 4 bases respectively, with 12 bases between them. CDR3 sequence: CASSETWTGGNTIYF. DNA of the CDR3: TGTGCCAGCAGTGAAACTTGGACGGGGGGAAACACCATATATTTT.

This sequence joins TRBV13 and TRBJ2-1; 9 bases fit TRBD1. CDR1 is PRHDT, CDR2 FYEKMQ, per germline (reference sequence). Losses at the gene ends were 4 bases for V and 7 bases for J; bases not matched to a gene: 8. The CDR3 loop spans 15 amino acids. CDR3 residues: CASSYPGQGKNEQFF. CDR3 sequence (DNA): TGTGCCAGCAGCTACCCCGGACAGGGGAAAAATGAGCAGTTCTTC.

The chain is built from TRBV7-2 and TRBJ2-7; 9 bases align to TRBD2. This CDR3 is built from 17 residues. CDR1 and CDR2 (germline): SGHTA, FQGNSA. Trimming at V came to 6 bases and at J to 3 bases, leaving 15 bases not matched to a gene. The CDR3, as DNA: TGTGCCAGCAGACCACCCGTTCGAGAACTAGCGGGCTACGAGCAGTACTTC. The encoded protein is CASRPPVRELAGYEQYF.

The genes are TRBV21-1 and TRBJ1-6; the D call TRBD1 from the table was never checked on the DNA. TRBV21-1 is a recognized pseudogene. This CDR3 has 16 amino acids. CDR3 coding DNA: TGTGCCAGCAGCAAAGGAGACAGGGGTTTCGATTCACCCCTCCACTTT. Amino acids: CASSKGDRGFDSPLHF.

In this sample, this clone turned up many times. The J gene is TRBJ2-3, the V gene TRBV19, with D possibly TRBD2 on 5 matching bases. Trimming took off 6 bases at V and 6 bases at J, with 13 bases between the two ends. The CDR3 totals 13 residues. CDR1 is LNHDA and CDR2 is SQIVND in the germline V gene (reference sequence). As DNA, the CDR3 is TGTGCCAGTAGCCAAAACCCGGGGGATACGCAGTATTTT. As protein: CASSQNPGDTQYF.

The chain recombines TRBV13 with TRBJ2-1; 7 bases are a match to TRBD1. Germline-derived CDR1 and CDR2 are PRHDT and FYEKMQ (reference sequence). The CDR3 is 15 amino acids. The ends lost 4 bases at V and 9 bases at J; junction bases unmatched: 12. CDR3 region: CASSSRQGQWGEQFF. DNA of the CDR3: TGTGCCAGCAGCTCTAGACAGGGTCAATGGGGTGAGCAGTTCTTC. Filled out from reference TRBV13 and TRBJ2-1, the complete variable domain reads AAGVIQSPRHLIKEKRETATLKCYPIPRHDTVYWYQQGPGQDPQFLISFYEKMQSDKGSIPDRFSAQQFSDYHSELNMSSLELGDSALYFCASSSRQGQWGEQFFGPGTRLTVL.

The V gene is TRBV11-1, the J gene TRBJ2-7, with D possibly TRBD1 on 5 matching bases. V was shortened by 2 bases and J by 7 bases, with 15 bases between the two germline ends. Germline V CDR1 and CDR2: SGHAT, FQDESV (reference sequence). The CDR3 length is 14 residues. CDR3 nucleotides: TGTGCCAGCAGCTTATCAGGGTACTCTGGAGAGCAGTACTTC. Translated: CASSLSGYSGEQYF. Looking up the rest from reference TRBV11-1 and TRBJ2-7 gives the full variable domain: EAEVAQSPRYKITEKSQAVAFWCDPISGHATLYWYRQILGQGPELLVQFQDESVVDDSQLPKDRFSAERLKGVDSTLKIQPAELGDSAMYLCASSLSGYSGEQYFGPGTRLTVT.

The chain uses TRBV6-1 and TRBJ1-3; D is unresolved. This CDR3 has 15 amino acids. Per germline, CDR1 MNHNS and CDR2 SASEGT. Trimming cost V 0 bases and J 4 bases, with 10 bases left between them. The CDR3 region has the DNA TGTGCCAGCAGTGAAGCGGCCAGGCCCGGAAACACCATATATTTT. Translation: CASSEAARPGNTIYF.

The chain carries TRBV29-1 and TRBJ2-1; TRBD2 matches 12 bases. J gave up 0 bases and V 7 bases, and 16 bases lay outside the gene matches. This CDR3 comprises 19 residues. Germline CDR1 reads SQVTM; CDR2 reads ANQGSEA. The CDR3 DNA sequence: TGCAGCGAAACCCCAGGACTAGCGGGAATCGGTAGCTCCTACAATGAGCAGTTCTTC. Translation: CSETPGLAGIGSSYNEQFF.

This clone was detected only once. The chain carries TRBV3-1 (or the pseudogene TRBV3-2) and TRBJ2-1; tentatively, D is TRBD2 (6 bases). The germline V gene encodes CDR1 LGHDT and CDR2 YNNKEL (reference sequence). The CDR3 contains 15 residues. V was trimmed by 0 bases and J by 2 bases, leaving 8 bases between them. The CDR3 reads CASSQDQRAYNEQFF. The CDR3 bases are TGTGCCAGCAGCCAAGACCAGCGGGCCTACAATGAGCAGTTCTTC.

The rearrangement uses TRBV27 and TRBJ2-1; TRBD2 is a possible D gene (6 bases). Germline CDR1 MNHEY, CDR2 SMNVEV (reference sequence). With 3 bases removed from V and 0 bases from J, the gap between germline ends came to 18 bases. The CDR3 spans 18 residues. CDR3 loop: CASSFSTPDGSSYNEQFF. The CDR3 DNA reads TGTGCCAGCAGTTTCTCAACCCCGGACGGGAGCTCCTACAATGAGCAGTTCTTC.

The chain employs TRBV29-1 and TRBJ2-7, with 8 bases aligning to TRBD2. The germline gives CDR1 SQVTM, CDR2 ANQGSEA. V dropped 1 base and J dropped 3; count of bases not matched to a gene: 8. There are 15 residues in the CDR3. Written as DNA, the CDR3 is TGCAGCGTTGAAGGATTAGCGGGAAAAAACTACGAGCAGTACTTC. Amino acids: CSVEGLAGKNYEQYF.

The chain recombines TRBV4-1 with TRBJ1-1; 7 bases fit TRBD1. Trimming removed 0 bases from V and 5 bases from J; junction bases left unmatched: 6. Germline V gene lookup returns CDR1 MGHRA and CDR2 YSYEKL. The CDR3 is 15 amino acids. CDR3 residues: CASSQEEGARTEAFF. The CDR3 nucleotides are TGCGCCAGCAGCCAAGAGGAGGGGGCACGGACTGAAGCTTTCTTT.

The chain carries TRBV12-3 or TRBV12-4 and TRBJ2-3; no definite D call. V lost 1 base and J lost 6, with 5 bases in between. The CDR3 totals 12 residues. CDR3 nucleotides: TGTGCCAGCAGTTTAGACGGGGATACGCAGTATTTT. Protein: CASSLDGDTQYF.